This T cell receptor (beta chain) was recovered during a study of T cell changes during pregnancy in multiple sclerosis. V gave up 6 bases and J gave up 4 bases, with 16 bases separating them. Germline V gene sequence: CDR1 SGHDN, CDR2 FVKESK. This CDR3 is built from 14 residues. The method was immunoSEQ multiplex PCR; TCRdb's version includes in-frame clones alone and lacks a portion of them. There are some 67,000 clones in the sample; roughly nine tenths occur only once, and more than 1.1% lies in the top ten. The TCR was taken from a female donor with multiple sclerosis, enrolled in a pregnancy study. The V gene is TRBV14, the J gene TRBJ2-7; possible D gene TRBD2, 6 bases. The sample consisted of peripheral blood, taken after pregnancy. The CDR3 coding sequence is TGTGCCAGCAGTGAAATGGGGGAGGCGTACGAGCAGTACTTC. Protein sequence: CASSEMGEAYEQYF.